The entry below gives a single TCR beta chain sequence along with its context. The antigen remains undetermined. This entry is derived from a study of regulatory T cells in long-lasting Graves disease. Study-wide points: In persistent patients, shared public clonotypes (more than 2,500) outnumbered those in new patients (approximately 970). Study was limited to peripheral blood, excluding thyroid tissue. Persistent Graves' patients showed reduced TCR diversity versus newly diagnosed patients.

Building the TCR beta libraries relied on iRepertoire HTBI primers, and CDR3 regions underwent Arm-PCR. TCRdb re-called the multiplex PCR reads through MiXCR, storing one row per CDR3 protein. The sample comprises 500,000 or so distinct CDR3 sequences, 15% to 20% of which are singletons, and 12% rests with the top ten. The germline V gene encodes CDR1 MNHNS and CDR2 SASEGT. The V gene lost 7 bases and the J gene lost 0 bases, with 12 bases spanning the gap. This CDR3 contains 15 residues. Stated time point: newly diagnosed GD, antithyroid drugs for less than 3 months. Extracted RNA from PBMCs served as the source of the TCR library. These data also featured in a second study, about T cells in Graves' hyperthyroidism and ophthalmopathy. From that report: Hyperthyroidism in the patients, aged 18 to 65, was newly diagnosed and under 2 months in duration.

This chain connects TRBV6-1 to TRBJ2-2; TRBD1 is a possible D gene (5 bases). The TCR comes from a middle-aged man with Graves disease. The starting material was peripheral blood mononuclear cells (PBMCs), obtained at new diagnosis, from a patient treated with antithyroid drugs. The CDR3 spells CASILTETNTGELFF. As DNA, the CDR3 is TGTGCCAGCATTTTGACAGAGACGAACACCGGGGAGCTGTTTTTT.